The rows below give T cell receptor beta chains drawn from one sample of a study of T cell responses to AZD1222 COVID-19 vaccine. TCRdb's table, derived via immunoSEQ multiplex PCR, lists solely in-frame clones and lacks some. This sample carries around 180,000 clones, 85% to 90% of them seen once, and the ten largest clones take 20% to 30%. The specimen was peripheral blood, collected 28 days after the second AZD1222 dose. These receptors were taken from an adult who received the AZD1222 COVID-19 vaccine. Each CDR3 is given with its conserved first and last residue. The D gene is left open where the match is weak. Size is stated for part of the rows, as once, few or many counts, or as a class when the clone is expanded.

NA	NA	TRBJ2-7	TRBV27	TGTGCCAGCAGTCCCCTTAATGGACTGTCCTACGAGCAGTACTTC	CASSPLNGLSYEQYF
NA	TRBD2	TRBJ2-5	TRBV7-2	TGTGCCAGCAGCTCCCCTTTAGCGGGAGGGAGGGAGACCCAGTACTTC	CASSSPLAGGRETQYF
NA	NA	TRBJ1-1	TRBV12-3/TRBV12-4	TGTGCCAGCAGCCCGGGGGGCACTGAAGCTTTCTTT	CASSPGGTEAFF
NA	TRBD2	TRBJ2-7	TRBV4-2	TGTGCCAGCAGCCAAGAGACTAGCGGGAGCTCCTACGAGCAGTACTTC	CASSQETSGSSYEQYF
NA	NA	TRBJ2-7	TRBV24-1	TGTGCCACCAGTGGGACAGAGAACTCCTACGAGCAGTACTTC	CATSGTENSYEQYF
NA	TRBD2	TRBJ2-7	TRBV6-5	TGTGCCAGCAGTTACAGAACTAGCGGGGACGAGCAGTACTTC	CASSYRTSGDEQYF
once	NA	TRBJ2-4	TRBV4-2	TGTGCCAGCAGCCAAGATTCAGGGGGGTCCATTCAGTACTTC	CASSQDSGGSIQYF
NA	TRBD2	TRBJ2-7	TRBV19	TGTGCCAGTAGTAGGACTAGCCGAACCTACGAGCAGTACTTC	CASSRTSRTYEQYF
NA	NA	TRBJ2-4	TRBV6-2/TRBV6-3	TGTGCCAGCAGTTACGACAACCTAGCCAAAAACATTCAGTACTTC	CASSYDNLAKNIQYF
NA	NA	TRBJ2-3	TRBV10-3	TGTGCCGCCGGGGGAACAATCACAGATACGCAGTATTTT	CAAGGTITDTQYF
NA	NA	TRBJ2-7	TRBV5-4	TGTGCCAGCAGCTTGGCCGCGGCAGGTGGAAGGTGGGAGCAGTACTTC	CASSLAAAGGRWEQYF
NA	TRBD1	TRBJ2-7	TRBV28	TGTGCCAGCAGCGAAACAGGGGCCAGCTCCTACGAGCAGTACTTC	CASSETGASSYEQYF
NA	NA	TRBJ1-3	TRBV4-3	TGCGCCAGCAGCCAGGACACTCGAAACACCATATATTTT	CASSQDTRNTIYF
NA	NA	TRBJ1-3	TRBV27	TGTGCCAGCAGTTTAAACAGGGCGAGCTCTGGAAACACCATATATTTT	CASSLNRASSGNTIYF
NA	TRBD2	TRBJ2-1	TRBV7-2	TGTGCCAGCAGCTTGAGCGGGAGGGCCCTTGGGGAGCAGTTCTTC	CASSLSGRALGEQFF
once	NA	TRBJ2-3	TRBV7-9	TGTGCCAGCAGCCTGGCTTTAGGCGACTTAACAGATACGCAGTATTTT	CASSLALGDLTDTQYF
NA	NA	TRBJ1-1	TRBV10-3	TGTGCCATCAGTGAGTCGGGGGGGATTGAAGCTTTCTTT	CAISESGGIEAFF
NA	TRBD1	TRBJ2-7	TRBV12-3/TRBV12-4	TGTGCCAGCAGAGGGACAGGGAACCACGAGCAGTACTTC	CASRGTGNHEQYF
NA	NA	TRBJ1-1	TRBV7-3	TGTGCCAGCAGCCCTGGGGGTGGGGTGTTAACTGAAGCTTTCTTT	CASSPGGGVLTEAFF
NA	NA	TRBJ1-2	TRBV6-5	TGTGCCAGCAGTTACTCTTCTAATTCTAACTATGGCTACACCTTC	CASSYSSNSNYGYTF
NA	NA	TRBJ2-5	TRBV2	TGTGCCAGCAGTGGGCAAGAGACCCAGTACTTC	CASSGQETQYF
once	TRBD2	TRBJ2-4	TRBV29-1	TGCAGCGTGGACGCAGCGGGAGACAACATTCAGTACTTC	CSVDAAGDNIQYF
NA	TRBD1	TRBJ1-5	TRBV4-3	TGCGCCAGCAGCCCGGGGACAGGGGTGGGTCAGCCCCAGCATTTT	CASSPGTGVGQPQHF
few	NA	TRBJ1-6	TRBV9	TGTGCCAGCAGCCTGACAACAGGGAACCTTAATTCACCCCTCCACTTT	CASSLTTGNLNSPLHF
NA	TRBD2	TRBJ2-3	TRBV6-5	TGTGCCAGCAGTTACTCGGGACTAGCGGGGACAGATACGCAGTATTTT	CASSYSGLAGTDTQYF
NA	NA	TRBJ2-2	TRBV24-1	TGTGCCACCAGTGATTTGGCCAGGGCGACCGGGGAGCTGTTTTTT	CATSDLARATGELFF
NA	NA	TRBJ2-1	TRBV6-2/TRBV6-3	TGTGCCAGCAGTTACCTAACCCCCAATGAGCAGTTCTTC	CASSYLTPNEQFF
NA	NA	TRBJ2-2	TRBV7-2	TGTGCCAGCAGCGCCGGGGCCCCCAGGGGAGGCGGGGAGCTGTTTTTT	CASSAGAPRGGGELFF
NA	NA	TRBJ1-5	TRBV28	TGTGCCAGCAGTCCCGGCGGGGGCAGCAATCAGCCCCAGCATTTT	CASSPGGGSNQPQHF
NA	NA	TRBJ2-7	TRBV9	TGTGCCAGCAGCCCTACGGCAGGGTCAGTCTACGAGCAGTACTTC	CASSPTAGSVYEQYF
once	TRBD2	TRBJ2-1	TRBV7-9	TGTGCCAGCAGCCGACTAGCGGACCCCTACAATGAGCAGTTCTTC	CASSRLADPYNEQFF
NA	NA	TRBJ1-1	TRBV3-1/TRBV3-2	TGTGCCAGCAGCCAAGAGGTTCAGACCTTGGGGAGCACTGAAGCTTTCTTT	CASSQEVQTLGSTEAFF
NA	TRBD2	TRBJ2-1	TRBV5-4	TGTGCCAGCAGCTTGGCTCGCGGGGGATACAATGAGCAGTTCTTC	CASSLARGGYNEQFF
NA	NA	TRBJ2-7	TRBV28	TGTGCCAGCAGCCAGGGAGAGTACGAGCAGTACTTC	CASSQGEYEQYF
NA	NA	TRBJ2-7	TRBV7-2	TGTGCCAGCAGCTCCGAACGGGGCCGATACGAGCAGTACTTC	CASSSERGRYEQYF
NA	NA	TRBJ1-1	TRBV19	TGTGCCAGTAGTCTTCAGGGGAGAAACACTGAAGCTTTCTTT	CASSLQGRNTEAFF
NA	NA	TRBJ2-3	TRBV7-3	TGTGCCAGCAGCTTAGGGGAGGGGGCTACGCAGTATTTT	CASSLGEGATQYF
NA	TRBD1	TRBJ2-3	TRBV3-1/TRBV3-2	TGTGCCAGCAGCCGTCGGACAGGGGGCCTCAGCACAGATACGCAGTATTTT	CASSRRTGGLSTDTQYF
NA	TRBD1	TRBJ2-6	TRBV28	TGTGCCAGCAGTCCATCGGGGAGACAGGGGGCCCCTGGGGCCAACGTCCTGACTTTC	CASSPSGRQGAPGANVLTF
NA	NA	TRBJ1-1	TRBV19	TGTGCCAGTAGTATAGTGGGGGGCCTGAACACTGAAGCTTTCTTT	CASSIVGGLNTEAFF
NA	NA	TRBJ1-2	TRBV4-2	TGTGCCAGCAGCCGTGAGACCTATGGCTACACCTTC	CASSRETYGYTF
NA	NA	TRBJ2-7	TRBV18	TGTGCCAGCTCAACACGGCCAGACAGCGGAGGCTCCTACGAGCAGTACTTC	CASSTRPDSGGSYEQYF
NA	NA	TRBJ2-5	TRBV7-9	TGTGCCAGCAGCTTAGGCGCGGAGGAGACCCAGTACTTC	CASSLGAEETQYF
NA	TRBD1	TRBJ2-3	TRBV7-8	TGTGCCAGCAGCTCCCTGGACAGGGTCGCAGATACGCAGTATTTT	CASSSLDRVADTQYF
NA	NA	TRBJ2-7	TRBV30	TGTGCCTGGAGACCACTTCCTTCCTACGAGCAGTACTTC	CAWRPLPSYEQYF
NA	NA	TRBJ2-5	TRBV21-1	TGTGCCAGCAGCAAATCAGGAAATCAAGAGACCCAGTACTTC	CASSKSGNQETQYF
NA	NA	TRBJ2-2	TRBV7-3	TGTGCCAGCAGCTTTAGGAACGGGGAGCTGTTTTTT	CASSFRNGELFF
NA	TRBD2	TRBJ2-7	TRBV6-4	TGTGCCAACTCGACTAGCGGGAGCCTTTTATCCTACGAGCAGTACTTC	CANSTSGSLLSYEQYF
NA	NA	TRBJ1-5	TRBV4-3	TGCGCCAGCAGCCAAGATGGGGGGGTAGCGAATCAGCCCCAGCATTTT	CASSQDGGVANQPQHF
NA	TRBD1	TRBJ1-1	TRBV7-9	TGTGCCAGCAGCCCCCGGGACAGGGTTACTGAAGCTTTCTTT	CASSPRDRVTEAFF
NA	NA	TRBJ1-5	TRBV7-9	TGTGCCAGCAGCTTAGCAGGTCCTAGCAATCAGCCCCAGCATTTT	CASSLAGPSNQPQHF
NA	NA	TRBJ1-1	TRBV9	TGTGCCAGCAGCGCCTCATACAGGAACACTGAAGCTTTCTTT	CASSASYRNTEAFF